Following are 15 T cell receptor beta chains from one sample sequenced in a study of T cell responses to AZD1222 COVID-19 vaccine. Clones were sequenced by immunoSEQ multiplex PCR, and TCRdb holds only the in-frame ones, with some missing. The data contain some 180,000 clones, around nine tenths of them singletons. The sample was peripheral blood, taken on day 0 of AZD1222 vaccination. The receptors originated from an adult in good health.

The V and J genes are TRBV10-1 and TRBJ2-2; 10 nucleotides match TRBD2. CDR1 WNHNN and CDR2 SYGVQD come from the germline V gene (reference sequence). Unmatched junction bases numbered 4, after V lost 3 bases and J lost 0 bases. The CDR3 covers 17 residues. The CDR3 is CASSELAGPSNTGELFF. CDR3 DNA: TGCGCCAGCAGTGAACTAGCGGGGCCATCGAACACCGGGGAGCTGTTTTTT.

This clone was observed a few times. The chain links TRBV6-2 or TRBV6-3 to TRBJ1-5; D ambiguous. The V gene lost 2 bases and the J gene lost 4 bases, with 6 bases spanning the gap. CDR1 is MNHEY and CDR2 is SVGEGT in the germline V gene. The CDR3 runs to 13 residues. CDR3 residues: CASSYGQNQPQHF. In nucleotides, the CDR3 is TGTGCCAGCAGTTACGGGCAAAATCAGCCCCAGCATTTT.

Remarks on this clone: The junction departs from germline at one end; a sequencing error may be responsible. J is TRBJ1-1 and V is TRBV7-9, with 7 bases aligning to TRBD1. The CDR3 has 11 residues. The germline V gene encodes CDR1 SEHNR and CDR2 FQNEAQ (reference sequence). CDR3: CASSPGTVAFF. For the CDR3, the DNA is TGTGCTAGCAGCCCGGGGACAGTGGCTTTCTTT.

The V and J genes are TRBV11-3 and TRBJ2-2; D may be TRBD1 or TRBD2 (6 bases each). There are 16 residues in the CDR3. V lost 5 bases and J 6 bases, leaving 19 bases between the germline ends. Germline-derived CDR1 and CDR2 are SGHNT and YENEEA. CDR3: CASSPFEGGRSGELFF. The CDR3 DNA follows: TGTGCCAGCAGCCCTTTCGAGGGGGGCAGGTCCGGGGAGCTGTTTTTT.

To note about this clone: Other DNA sequences in the same sample also yield this CDR3. V gene TRBV19 combines with J gene TRBJ1-1; D unclear. CDR3 length: 14 residues. V dropped 1 base and J dropped 0 bases, with 6 bases sitting between them. Germline V lookup: CDR1 LNHDA, CDR2 SQIVND (reference sequence). As DNA, the CDR3 is TGTGCCAGTAGTATAGGACTCATGAACACTGAAGCTTTCTTT. Translation: CASSIGLMNTEAFF.

V gene TRBV29-1 combines with J gene TRBJ2-1, with D possibly matching TRBD1 (5 bases). V lost 6 bases and J lost 4, with 13 bases in between. The germline CDR1 and CDR2 sequences are SQVTM and ANQGSEA. CDR3 length: 13 residues. The CDR3 bases are TGCAGCGTGGTCGTCCAGGGATACAATGAGCAGTTCTTC. This encodes CSVVVQGYNEQFF.

The chain has TRBV9 and TRBJ2-1; 10 positions match TRBD2. Losses at the gene ends were 0 bases for V and 0 bases for J; bases not matched to a gene: 3. The germline V gene encodes CDR1 SGDLS and CDR2 YYNGEE. The CDR3 loop spans 17 amino acids. The chain's CDR3 is CASSVVASGGSYNEQFF. The CDR3 nucleotides read TGTGCCAGCAGCGTAGTAGCTAGCGGGGGCTCCTACAATGAGCAGTTCTTC.

The rearrangement joins TRBV10-2 to TRBJ2-7; 8 positions match TRBD1. This CDR3 spans 13 amino acids. The V gene end was trimmed by 6 bases and the J gene end by 6 bases; junction bases not matched to a gene: 7. Germline values: CDR1 WSHSY, CDR2 SAAADI. In DNA, the CDR3 is TGCGCCAGCAGCCTCACAGGGGGAGGCGAGCAGTACTTC. Translating it yields CASSLTGGGEQYF.

A single count supports this clone. J is TRBJ1-4 and V is TRBV5-1; D may be TRBD1 (5 bases). The CDR3 loop spans 15 amino acids. V lost 0 bases and J 10 bases, leaving 16 bases between the germline ends. The germline V gene has CDR1 SGHRS and CDR2 YFSETQ. The CDR3 coding sequence is TGCGCCAGCAGCTTGGTGGCAGGGATGGTCGGAAAACTGTTTTTT. It yields the protein CASSLVAGMVGKLFF.

This clone was recorded only once. The chain uses TRBV7-9 and TRBJ2-7; 7 bases are a match to TRBD1. Trimming took 5 bases from V and 2 from J; bases not matched to a gene: 3. From germline, CDR1 is SEHNR and CDR2 FQNEAQ (reference sequence). The CDR3 contains 13 residues. The CDR3 nucleotides read TGTGCCAGCAGCCGGACAGGAGCCTACGAGCAGTACTTC. Translation: CASSRTGAYEQYF.

The chain carries TRBV5-6 and TRBJ2-3; no definite D call. Germline CDR1 SGHDT, CDR2 YYEEEE. This CDR3 region has 12 residues. Trimming shortened V by 5 bases and J by 0 bases, and 4 bases separated the two germline ends. The chain's CDR3 is CASRSSTDTQYF. Written as DNA, the CDR3 is TGTGCCAGCAGGTCAAGCACAGATACGCAGTATTTT.

CDR3 sequence: CASSFGQGDGEQFF. The CDR3 nucleotides are TGTGCCAGCAGTTTCGGACAGGGGGACGGGGAGCAGTTCTTC. The rearrangement links TRBV27 to TRBJ2-1, with 10 bases lining up with TRBD1. The length of the CDR3 is 14 residues. Germline values: CDR1 MNHEY, CDR2 SMNVEV (reference sequence). With 3 bases clipped from V and 10 bases from J, the junction kept 6 bases outside the gene matches.

V gene TRBV19 combines with J gene TRBJ1-5; D perhaps matches TRBD1 (5 bases). Germline CDR1 is LNHDA and CDR2 is SQIVND (reference sequence). This CDR3 has 15 residues. V lost 5 bases and J 0 bases, leaving 11 bases between the germline ends. This CDR3 is CASSVTGGSNQPQHF. CDR3 DNA sequence: TGTGCCAGTAGTGTGACCGGGGGTAGCAATCAGCCCCAGCATTTT.

This sequence joins TRBV21-1 and TRBJ2-1. TRBV21-1 is a known pseudogene. CDR3 size: 15 residues. Here the CDR3 reads CASRLGSPARNEQFF. The DNA of the CDR3 is TGTGCCAGCAGGCTTGGGTCCCCCGCACGGAATGAGCAGTTCTTC.

The J gene is TRBJ1-5, the V gene TRBV27; D perhaps matches TRBD1 (5 bases). Between the trimmed V and J ends, which lost 2 bases and 6 bases, there was a span of 14 bases. The CDR3 is 15 residues long. Germline V lookup: CDR1 MNHEY, CDR2 SMNVEV (reference sequence). The CDR3 coding sequence is TGTGCCAGCAGTTTAGGGGCCGGACGGAGTCAGCCCCAGCATTTT. It is translated as CASSLGAGRSQPQHF.